The T cell receptor beta chain described here comes from a study of identifying expanded T cells in peripheral blood. Trimming took 0 bases from V and 4 from J, leaving 13 bases between them. The CDR3 runs 15 residues. Germline CDR1 and CDR2: SGDLS and YYNGEE. This table comes from immunoSEQ multiplex PCR, and its TCRdb copy is limited to in-frame clones, with some not included. The data contain some 93,000 clones, around nine tenths of them singletons. The sequence came from a person aged 18 to 75 in good health. The rearrangement links TRBV9 to TRBJ1-1, with D possibly TRBD1 on 6 matching bases. Sequenced material: blood. The CDR3, as DNA: TGTGCCAGCAGCGTAGGAGCACAGGGAGTCACTGAAGCTTTCTTT. Encoded protein: CASSVGAQGVTEAFF.